The T cell receptor beta chain under discussion was sequenced for a study of cytomegalovirus exposure and HLA in healthy donors. Overall study findings and caveats: As a later analysis revealed, most CMV-associated TCR beta chains appeared HLA-restricted. TCR sequences were mostly rare, though some public TCRs occurred in many donors.

V lost 5 bases to trimming and J lost 5 bases; unmatched junction nucleotides: 6. Germline CDR1 MGHRA, CDR2 YSYEKL. The CDR3 is 15 residues long. The PCR had 60 Vbeta and 13 Jbeta primers. Produced via immunoSEQ multiplex PCR; TCRdb's table is partial and in-frame only. The sample has roughly 180,000 clones; 70% to 80% are singletons. Turning to this clone: Its antigen is not identified.

This chain uses TRBV4-1 with TRBJ2-1; 10 bases agree with TRBD1. The sequence was collected from a man between 25 and 39 years old in good health and CMV-seronegative. Input material: PBMCs. The CDR3 reads CASSFQGQGNNEQFF. The CDR3 nucleotides are TGCGCCAGCAGCTTCCAGGGACAGGGGAACAATGAGCAGTTCTTC.